This T cell receptor (beta chain) emerged from a study of CD8 T cells in ankylosing spondylitis listed by TCRdb under 2017. Study-level background: The study profiled T cell receptor beta repertoires in healthy donors and ankylosing spondylitis patients to find disease-linked TCR variants. The full study cohort was made up of about 24 ankylosing spondylitis patients and around 100 healthy donors. Peripheral blood samples were taken, and synovial fluid was additionally collected from ankylosing spondylitis patients. Broad study findings and their caveats: The disease-linked clones were reported to be significantly enriched in matched synovial fluid samples from ankylosing spondylitis patients. Blood from ankylosing spondylitis patients appeared to be characterized by a TCR beta motif made up of under 10 highly homologous amino acid variants. The disease-linked clones showed a CD8+ phenotype and occurred at relatively low frequencies in peripheral blood. Some motif variants were previously reported in synovial fluid and blood of reactive arthritis patients, suggesting common disease-initiation mechanisms.

The table lists this clonotype with many counts. Its antigen is still unknown. Base qualities are not at hand, and no much larger clone is one base apart. This sample was sequenced with an Illumina HiSeq 2500. TCR beta libraries were prepared by quantitative 5'-RACE with molecular barcodes. Turning to the authors' computational methods: To identify disease-linked TCR variants, a new computational method was used, one built on a probabilistic model of VDJ rearrangement. The public reads were reanalyzed by TCRdb: fastp trimming at Q25, MiXCR alignment, in-frame beta chains only. Each entry merges the rows of one CDR3 protein and shows their most common DNA and genes. V and J calls and clone size were set by TCRdb, not the authors. The sample table holds 270,000 or so distinct CDR3 sequences, of which 18% were seen once. The top ten clones comprise about a third of the sample. Including the terminal cysteine and phenylalanine, the CDR3 comprises 10 residues. Only the CDR3 part of the read is kept: 30 bases, read in frame from the first base. Trimming costs V 6 bases and J 6 bases, and their ends lie 8 bases apart. The germline V gene specifies SQVTM as CDR1 and ANQGSEA as CDR2.

The TCR originated in a male donor with ankylosing spondylitis or in good health (not recorded which). Material: blood, either unsorted or a sorted T cell fraction (not recorded which). This receptor chain uses TRBV29-1 and TRBJ1-1, with the D segment identity uncertain. The CDR3 protein sequence reads: CSVQGSEAFF. The nucleotide sequence is given as TGCAGCGTCCAAGGGTCTGAAGCTTTCTTT.